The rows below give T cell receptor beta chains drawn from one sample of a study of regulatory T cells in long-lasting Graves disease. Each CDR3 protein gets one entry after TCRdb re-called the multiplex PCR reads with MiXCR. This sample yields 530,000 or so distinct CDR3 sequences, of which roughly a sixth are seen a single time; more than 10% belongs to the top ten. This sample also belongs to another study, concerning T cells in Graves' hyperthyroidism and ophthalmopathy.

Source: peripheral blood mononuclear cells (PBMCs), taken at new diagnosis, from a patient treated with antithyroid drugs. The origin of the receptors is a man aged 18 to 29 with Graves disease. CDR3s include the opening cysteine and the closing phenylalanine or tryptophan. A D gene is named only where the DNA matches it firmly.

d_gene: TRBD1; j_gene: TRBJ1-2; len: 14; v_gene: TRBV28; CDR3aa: CASSIQGAPTSYTF
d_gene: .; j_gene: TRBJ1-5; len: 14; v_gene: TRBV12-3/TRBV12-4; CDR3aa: CASRQEGRNQPQHF
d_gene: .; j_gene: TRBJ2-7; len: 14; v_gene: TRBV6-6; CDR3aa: CASSYSRALDEQYF
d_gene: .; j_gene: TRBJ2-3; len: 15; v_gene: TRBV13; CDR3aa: CASSLESERTDTQYF
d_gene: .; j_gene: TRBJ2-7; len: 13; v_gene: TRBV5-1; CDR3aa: CASSWGLAYEQYF
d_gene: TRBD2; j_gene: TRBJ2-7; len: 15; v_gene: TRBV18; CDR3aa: CASSSWERGAYEQYF
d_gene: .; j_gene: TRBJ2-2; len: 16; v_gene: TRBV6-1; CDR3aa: CASGTPYPANTGELFF
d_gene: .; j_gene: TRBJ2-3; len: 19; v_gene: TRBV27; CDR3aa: CASSLGGYRVRGFTDTQYF
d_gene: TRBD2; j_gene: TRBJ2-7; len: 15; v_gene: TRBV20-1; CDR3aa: CSGRASGMNLYEQYF
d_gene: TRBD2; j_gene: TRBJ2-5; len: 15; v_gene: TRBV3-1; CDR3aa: CASSQVSYGGKTQYF